The source of this TCR beta chain is a study of early T cells in non-severe SARS-CoV-2 infection. Study background: RNA in bulk from unsorted whole blood was sequenced, and chains were unpaired. General study results and limits: The study's VDJdb matching favored anti-spike CD8 responses and missed private and CD4 specificities.

Concerning this clonotype itself: As yet, its antigen is unknown.

Separate cDNA molecules each had unique molecular identifiers attached to them. TCRdb re-derived calls from the 5' RACE reads in MiXCR, one entry per CDR3 protein. The profile shows around 89,000 distinct CDR3 sequences, roughly 15% of them singletons. The sample was whole blood. This TCR was recovered from an adult who was a healthcare worker with PCR-confirmed SARS-CoV-2 infection or an uninfected control (not recorded which).

CDR3 protein: CASSPGTSGVSSYNEQFF. Here the CDR3 DNA reads TGTGCCAGCAGCCCGGGGACTAGCGGGGTTAGCTCCTACAATGAGCAGTTCTTC. The genes are TRBV3-1 and TRBJ2-1, with 13 positions matching TRBD2. The CDR3 runs to 18 residues. CDR1 and CDR2 (germline): LGHDT, YNNKEL (reference sequence). With V trimmed by 4 bases and J by 0 bases, 6 bases remained unmatched.